This T cell receptor beta chain was sequenced during a study of OX40 agonist ivuxolimab in advanced cancers. The CDR3 contains 12 residues. The germline V gene has CDR1 MDHEN and CDR2 SYDVKM. The V end lost 8 bases, the J end lost 4 bases, and 12 bases lay between the germline ends. TCRdb keeps only in-frame clones here, not all; method: immunoSEQ multiplex PCR. Of 72,000 or so clones listed, approximately 80% were seen once; the top ten hold 0.4% to 0.5%. Autoimmune disease history or systemic immunosuppression led to patient exclusion. This TCR was recovered from an adult with an advanced solid tumor such as melanoma, head and neck, liver or kidney cancer. The rearrangement uses TRBV28 and TRBJ2-7, with unresolved D. This specimen was CD4+ or CD8+ T cells sorted from blood, taken in a trial of the OX40 agonist ivuxolimab. The CDR3: CASSLLGYEQYF. CDR3 nucleotide sequence: TGTGCCAGCTCTCTTCTGGGGTACGAGCAGTACTTC.